This T cell receptor beta chain is drawn from a study of blood T cells in healthy people across ages. Study details: Template-switching capture recovered about one barcoded beta molecule per two T cells. Whole-study findings and limits: Significant beta diversity loss was already apparent by age roughly 44, declining roughly linearly. Both naive CD4+ cell counts and diversity were greater in long-lived donors than in aged donors. What prevented conclusive comparison of naive and antigen-experienced cells was that PBMCs were unsorted.

CDR1 and CDR2 (germline): SGHAT, FQNNGV. There are 13 residues in the CDR3. Concerning this clonotype itself: Its cognate antigen is unknown. A junction end diverges from the germline sequence, so it may reflect a read error.

A J-beta primer mix and a sample-barcoded 5' primer were used in a second PCR of roughly 7 to 12 cycles. TCRdb reanalysed the 5' RACE reads using MiXCR and keeps one entry per CDR3 protein. The data hold roughly 930,000 distinct CDR3 sequences, with approximately 49% observed a single time. This clonotype was obtained from a man aged 25-45 years in good health. Sequencing was performed on blood. This chain connects TRBV11-2 to TRBJ1-5; no reliable D call. The CDR3 sequence is CANSYGRNQPQHF. CDR3 DNA: TGTGCCAACAGCTACGGACGCAATCAGCCCCAGCATTTT.